This T cell receptor (beta chain) was recovered during a study of glioma-infiltrating T cells. The study's findings and limits: Non-neoplastic patients had below-expected tissue-blood divergence, while all gliomas exceeded expectation.

This clonotype has a single count. Its matching antigen is unknown. One end of the junction varies from germline; a read error may be responsible. The iRepertoire nested amplicon-rescue multiplex PCR amplified TCR alpha and beta CDR3s from RNA. TCRdb re-derived calls from the multiplex PCR reads in MiXCR, one entry per CDR3 protein. The top ten clones hold more than 30% of a sample with 90,000 or so distinct CDR3 sequences, 35% to 45% of them seen once. Germline CDR1 and CDR2: DFQATT and SNEGSKA (reference sequence). There are 14 residues in the CDR3. The rearrangement uses TRBV20-1 and TRBJ2-7; 7 bases fit TRBD1. The TCR sequence derives from a human donor with low-grade glioma or glioblastoma, undergoing nonglioma brain surgery, or in good health (not recorded which). The sequencing sample was made of glioma tissue, nonneoplastic brain tissue, or PBMCs (not recorded which). CDR3 loop: CSTRGETGFYEQYF. In nucleotides, the CDR3 is TGCAGTACTAGAGGGGAGACAGGGTTCTACGAGCAGTACTTC.